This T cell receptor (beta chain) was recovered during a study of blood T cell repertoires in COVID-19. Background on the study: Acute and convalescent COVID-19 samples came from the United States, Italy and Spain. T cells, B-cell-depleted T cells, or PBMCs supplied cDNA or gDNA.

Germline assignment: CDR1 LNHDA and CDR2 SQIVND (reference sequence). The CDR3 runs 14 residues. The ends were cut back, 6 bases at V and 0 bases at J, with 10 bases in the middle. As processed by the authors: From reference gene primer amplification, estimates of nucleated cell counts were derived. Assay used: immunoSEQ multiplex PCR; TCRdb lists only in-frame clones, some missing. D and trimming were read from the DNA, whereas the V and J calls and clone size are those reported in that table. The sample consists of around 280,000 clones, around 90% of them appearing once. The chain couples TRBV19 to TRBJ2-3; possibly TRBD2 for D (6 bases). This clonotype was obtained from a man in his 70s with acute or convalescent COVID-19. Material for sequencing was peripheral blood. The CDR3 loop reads CASREGPSTDTQYF. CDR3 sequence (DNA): TGTGCCAGTAGGGAGGGACCTAGCACAGATACGCAGTATTTT.